The 9 T cell receptor beta chains below all came from one sample that was sequenced in a study of beta chain features in type 1 diabetes. Reverse transcribing all isolated RNA meant expressed TCRB transcripts were sequenced. The method was immunoSEQ multiplex PCR; TCRdb's version includes in-frame clones alone and lacks a portion of them. This sample carries hundreds of thousands of clones, 15% of them seen once, and the ten largest clones take approximately 0.093%. The source material was naive CD4+ T cells from blood. These receptors all stem from a man between 18 and 29 years old in good health.

The chain employs TRBV4-2 and TRBJ1-2; D ambiguous. This CDR3 spans 16 amino acids. Germline assignment: CDR1 LGHNA and CDR2 YNFKEQ. Between the trimmed V and J ends, which lost 3 bases and 8 bases, there was a span of 22 bases. The CDR3 loop is CASSHTGKASPAGYTF. The CDR3 coding sequence is TGTGCCAGCAGCCATACCGGGAAAGCCTCCCCCGCGGGCTACACCTTC.

The chain employs TRBV7-2 and TRBJ2-3; no clear D. Per germline, CDR1 SGHTA and CDR2 FQGNSA. V lost 4 bases and J lost 6, with 11 bases in between. This CDR3 has 13 residues. CDR3 protein: CASSSRTGDTQYF. In nucleotides, the CDR3 is TGTGCCAGCAGCTCTCGGACGGGCGATACGCAGTATTTT.

In DNA form, the CDR3 reads TGTGCCTGGAGTCCACTCCTGGGGAAGACCCAGTACTTC. It encodes CAWSPLLGKTQYF. This sequence joins TRBV30 and TRBJ2-5, with D unclear. This CDR3 spans 13 amino acids. V lost 2 bases to trimming and J lost 6 bases, with 13 bases between them. Germline V CDR1 and CDR2: GTSNPN, SVGIG (reference sequence).

This clone was seen more than once but under ten times. CDR3 coding DNA: TGCGCCAGCACCCAGGGGGTCACAGATACGCAGTATTTT. It specifies CASTQGVTDTQYF. V gene TRBV5-1 combines with J gene TRBJ2-3, with TRBD1 matching 7 bases. CDR3 length: 13 residues. The ends lost 6 bases at V and 2 bases at J; junction bases unmatched: 3. Germline loops: CDR1 SGHRS, CDR2 YFSETQ.

V and J are TRBV19 and TRBJ1-1, with unresolved D. CDR3 length: 14 residues. Trimming took 3 bases from V and 4 from J, leaving 12 bases between them. The germline V gene encodes CDR1 LNHDA and CDR2 SQIVND (reference sequence). CDR3 sequence (DNA): TGTGCCAGTAGTATCTACAGTTTATCCACTGAAGCTTTCTTT. Translating it yields CASSIYSLSTEAFF.

As DNA, the CDR3 is TGTGCCAGCAGCTTAAATGGGGGCGCAGGGTATGAAGCTTTCTTT. Translated: CASSLNGGAGYEAFF. The chain couples TRBV7-3 to TRBJ1-1, with D perhaps TRBD1 (6 bases). The CDR3 loop spans 15 amino acids. V was cut by 1 base and J by 7 bases, with 16 bases left in between. CDR1 is SGHTA and CDR2 is FQGTGA in the germline V gene.

The V and J genes are TRBV19 and TRBJ2-6; the match to TRBD2 covers 9 bases. With 4 bases clipped from V and 4 bases from J, the junction kept 5 bases outside the gene matches. Germline lookup yields CDR1 LNHDA and CDR2 SQIVND (reference sequence). This CDR3 has 16 residues. The chain's CDR3 is CASSSGRVTGANVLTF. CDR3 DNA: TGTGCCAGTAGTAGCGGGAGGGTAACAGGGGCCAACGTCCTGACTTTC.

V usage is TRBV5-4 and J usage is TRBJ2-5, with a possible D match to TRBD1 (6 bases). V dropped 5 bases and J dropped 9 bases, with 11 bases sitting between them. There are 11 residues in the CDR3. Germline-derived CDR1 and CDR2 are SGHNT and YYREEE (reference sequence). CDR3 in DNA: TGTGCCAGCAGTAATGAGGGGGCCCAGTACTTC. Protein sequence: CASSNEGAQYF. The whole variable domain, filled in from reference TRBV5-4 and TRBJ2-5, reads ETGVTQSPTHLIKTRGQQVTLRCSSQSGHNTVSWYQQALGQGPQFIFQYYREEENGRGNFPPRFSGLQFPNYSSELNVNALELDDSALYLCASSNEGAQYFGPGTRLLVL.

The chain recombines TRBV7-2 with TRBJ2-6, with D possibly TRBD1 on 6 matching bases. V lost 3 bases to trimming and J lost 0 bases, with 9 bases between them. Germline CDR1 and CDR2: SGHTA and FQGNSA. The CDR3 extends over 16 amino acids. CDR3 sequence: CASSFQGSSGANVLTF. As DNA, the CDR3 is TGTGCCAGCAGCTTTCAGGGGTCCTCTGGGGCCAACGTCCTGACTTTC.